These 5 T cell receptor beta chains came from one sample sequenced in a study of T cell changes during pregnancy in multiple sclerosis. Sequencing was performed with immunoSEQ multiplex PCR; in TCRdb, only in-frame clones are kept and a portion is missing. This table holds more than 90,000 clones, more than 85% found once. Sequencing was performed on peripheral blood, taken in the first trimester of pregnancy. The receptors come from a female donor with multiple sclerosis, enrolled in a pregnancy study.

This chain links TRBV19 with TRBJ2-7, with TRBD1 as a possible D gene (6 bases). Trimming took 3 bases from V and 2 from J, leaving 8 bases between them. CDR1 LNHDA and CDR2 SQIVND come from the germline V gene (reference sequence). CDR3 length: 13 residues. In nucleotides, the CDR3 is TGTGCCAGTAGTATTGGGACAACCTACGAGCAGTACTTC. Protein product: CASSIGTTYEQYF. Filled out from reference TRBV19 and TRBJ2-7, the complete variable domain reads DGGITQSPKYLFRKEGQNVTLSCEQNLNHDAMYWYRQDPGQGLRLIYYSQIVNDFQKGDIAEGYSVSREKKESFPLTVTSAQKNPTAFYLCASSIGTTYEQYFGPGTRLTVT.

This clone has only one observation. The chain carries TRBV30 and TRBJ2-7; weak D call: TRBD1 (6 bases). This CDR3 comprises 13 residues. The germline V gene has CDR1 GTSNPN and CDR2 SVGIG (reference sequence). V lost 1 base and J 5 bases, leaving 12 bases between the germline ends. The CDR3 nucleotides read TGTGCCTGGAGTGGGACAGCACCCCACGAGCAGTACTTC. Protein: CAWSGTAPHEQYF.

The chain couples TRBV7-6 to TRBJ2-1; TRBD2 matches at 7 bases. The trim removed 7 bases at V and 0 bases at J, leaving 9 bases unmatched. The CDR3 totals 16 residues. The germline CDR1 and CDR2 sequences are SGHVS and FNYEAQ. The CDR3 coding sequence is TGTGCCAGCACCTACGGGGGGTTAAGCTCCTACAATGAGCAGTTCTTC. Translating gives CASTYGGLSSYNEQFF.

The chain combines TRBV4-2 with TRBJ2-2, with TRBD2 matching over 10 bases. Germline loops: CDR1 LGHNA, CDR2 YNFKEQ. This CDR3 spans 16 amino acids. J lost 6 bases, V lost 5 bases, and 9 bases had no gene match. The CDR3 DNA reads TGTGCCAGCAGCGGGGAGCTAGCGGGAGTAGCCGGGGAGCTGTTTTTT. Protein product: CASSGELAGVAGELFF.

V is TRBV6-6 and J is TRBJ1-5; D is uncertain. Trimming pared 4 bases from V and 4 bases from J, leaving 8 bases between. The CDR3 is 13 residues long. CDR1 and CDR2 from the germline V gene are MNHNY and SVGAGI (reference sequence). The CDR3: CASSLAGNQPQHF. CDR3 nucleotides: TGTGCCAGCAGTTTGGCCGGGAATCAGCCCCAGCATTTT.